The 32 T cell receptor beta chains given below trace back to one sample, sequenced in a study of blood T cell repertoires in COVID-19 (dated by TCRdb to between 2020 and 2021). Library preparation used the immunoSEQ multiplex PCR assay. TCRdb's version of the immuneACCESS table is confined to in-frame rearrangements and falls short of the full clone set. An unresolved V gene accounts for under half of the shortfall where checked; the remainder is of unknown origin. Recorded for this sample are some 150,000 clones; 84% of them occurred a single time. The leading ten clones occupy 5.5% to 7.5% of the sample. Material for sequencing was PBMCs or T cells enriched from blood (not recorded which). All receptors derive from a woman aged 45-65 years who had been exposed to COVID-19.

The V gene is TRBV30, the J gene TRBJ2-7; a weak D match, TRBD2 (6 bases). Germline assignment: CDR1 GTSNPN and CDR2 SVGIG (reference sequence). The CDR3 runs to 10 residues. The CDR3 sequence is CALGGYEQYF. The CDR3 DNA reads as TGTGCTTTGGGGGGCTACGAGCAGTACTTC.

The chain has TRBV28 and TRBJ1-5; a possible D gene is TRBD1 (6 bases). V shed 8 bases and J shed 6 bases, with 17 bases lying between them. Germline CDR1 and CDR2: MDHEN and SYDVKM. This CDR3 has 14 residues. CDR3 sequence: CASSPITGFQPQHF. CDR3 in DNA: TGTGCCAGCTCCCCCATAACAGGGTTTCAGCCCCAGCATTTT.

J is TRBJ2-2 and V is TRBV21-1; the table gives TRBD1 as D, unverified against the DNA. TRBV21-1 is termed a pseudogene. The CDR3 loop spans 15 amino acids. In nucleotides, the CDR3 is TGTGCCAGCAGAGAGACAGGGGAAAACACCGGGGAGCTGTTTTTT. This codes for CASRETGENTGELFF.

The chain combines TRBV3-1 (or the pseudogene TRBV3-2) with TRBJ1-1; the D gene is possibly TRBD1 (6 bases). This CDR3 region has 15 residues. The germline CDR1 and CDR2 sequences are LGHDT and YNNKEL (reference sequence). V was shortened by 4 bases and J by 6 bases, with 18 bases between the two germline ends. The CDR3 is CASSPWGGPLSEAFF. CDR3 DNA sequence: TGTGCCAGCAGCCCCTGGGGGGGCCCCCTCTCTGAAGCTTTCTTT.

This clone was counted a single time. The chain recombines TRBV24-1 with TRBJ2-7; D may be TRBD1 (7 bases). From germline, CDR1 is KGHDR and CDR2 SFDVKD. CDR3 size: 15 residues. Trimming cost V 0 bases and J 2 bases, with 10 bases left between them. The CDR3 region has the DNA TGTGCCACCAGTGATTTGGGAGGGACAGCCTACGAGCAGTACTTC. This gives the protein CATSDLGGTAYEQYF.

Only one count was recorded for this clone. The chain links TRBV6-6 to TRBJ1-5, with 7 bases lining up with TRBD1. Germline V gives CDR1 MNHNY, CDR2 SVGAGI (reference sequence). V was pared by 6 bases and J by 4 bases, with 3 bases of the junction left unmatched. The length of the CDR3 is 13 residues. The CDR3 protein is CASRRQGNQPQHF. Here the CDR3 DNA reads TGTGCCAGCAGGAGACAGGGAAATCAGCCCCAGCATTTT.

The chain combines TRBV29-1 with TRBJ2-1, with D possibly being TRBD1 (8 bases). The V end was cut by 6 bases, the J end by 2 bases, with 11 bases between. Germline V gene sequence: CDR1 SQVTM, CDR2 ANQGSEA. The CDR3 runs to 13 residues. CDR3 in amino acids: CSVTGGAYNEQFF. CDR3 in DNA: TGCAGCGTCACAGGGGGGGCCTACAATGAGCAGTTCTTC.

The chain is built from TRBV5-1 and TRBJ1-4, with 7 bases aligning to TRBD1. The germline V gene has CDR1 SGHRS and CDR2 YFSETQ. This CDR3 region has 14 residues. V was clipped by 2 bases and J by 7 bases; unmatched bases: 5. The CDR3 here is CASSLDRVVEKLFF. The CDR3 bases are TGCGCCAGCAGCTTAGACAGGGTGGTTGAAAAACTGTTTTTT.

V and J are TRBV9 and TRBJ2-1; 15 bases agree with TRBD2. The CDR3 consists of 16 residues. Germline V gene sequence: CDR1 SGDLS, CDR2 YYNGEE. With V trimmed by 3 bases and J by 9 bases, 7 bases remained unmatched. CDR3 in amino acids: CASSGIEGLAGGEQFF. CDR3 nucleotide sequence: TGTGCCAGCAGCGGGATTGAGGGACTAGCGGGAGGTGAGCAGTTCTTC.

The rearrangement links TRBV18 to TRBJ2-3, with D possibly TRBD1 on 6 matching bases. The CDR3 sequence is 16 residues long. The germline gives CDR1 KGHSH, CDR2 LQKENI. Between the trimmed V and J ends, which lost 0 bases and 1 base, there was a span of 11 bases. CDR3 protein: CASSPPMGAGTDTQYF. The CDR3 DNA is TGTGCCAGCTCACCACCGATGGGGGCGGGCACAGATACGCAGTATTTT.

The CDR3 region has the DNA TGTGCCAGCAGTTACGGCCGGACGGGAAAAGAGACCCAGTACTTC. Its translation is CASSYGRTGKETQYF. The V gene is TRBV6-5, the J gene TRBJ2-5, with D tentatively TRBD2 (5 bases). The length of the CDR3 is 15 residues. Deletions cut 2 bases from V and 3 bases from J, with 13 bases between. Germline V gene lookup returns CDR1 MNHEY and CDR2 SVGAGI.

This chain uses TRBV15 with TRBJ2-7; a weak D match, TRBD1 (6 bases). V was pared by 5 bases and J by 2 bases, with 7 bases between. The CDR3 is 12 residues long. Germline values: CDR1 LNHNV, CDR2 YYDKDF (reference sequence). This CDR3 is CATSGQTYEQYF. CDR3 nucleotide sequence: TGTGCCACCAGCGGACAGACCTACGAGCAGTACTTC. Variable domain in full (rest from reference TRBV15 and TRBJ2-7): DAMVIQNPRYQVTQFGKPVTLSCSQTLNHNVMYWYQQKSSQAPKLLFHYYDKDFNNEADTPDNFQSRRPNTSFCFLDIRSPGLGDTAMYLCATSGQTYEQYFGPGTRLTVT.

The rearrangement uses TRBV9 and TRBJ1-1; TRBD1 might be the D (5 bases). Trimming cost V 0 bases and J 1 base, with 7 bases left between them. The CDR3 is 14 residues long. Germline V gene sequence: CDR1 SGDLS, CDR2 YYNGEE. The DNA of the CDR3 is TGTGCCAGCAGCGTAGGACAGAAGAACACTGAAGCTTTCTTT. This codes for CASSVGQKNTEAFF.

The rearrangement uses TRBV29-1 and TRBJ1-5; TRBD1 agrees at 7 bases. Germline CDR1 is SQVTM and CDR2 is ANQGSEA. This CDR3 region has 12 residues. V shed 7 bases and J 11 bases; nucleotides not matched to a gene: 11. The CDR3 region is CSAATGERAQHF. The CDR3 DNA is TGCAGCGCAGCTACAGGGGAACGGGCCCAGCATTTT.

V gene TRBV6-2 or TRBV6-3 combines with J gene TRBJ2-3; D might be TRBD2 (5 bases). Germline values: CDR1 MNHEY, CDR2 SVGEGT. Trimming removed 0 bases from V and 5 bases from J, with 12 bases in between. This CDR3 has 15 amino acids. The CDR3 reads CASSYSLHGIDTQYF. The CDR3 DNA reads TGTGCCAGCAGTTACTCCCTTCACGGGATAGATACGCAGTATTTT.

The chain recombines TRBV19 with TRBJ1-5; D might be TRBD1 (5 bases). The CDR3 sequence is 15 residues long. Germline CDR1 reads LNHDA; CDR2 reads SQIVND (reference sequence). Trimming left V 5 bases short and J 4 bases short, with 15 bases between. In DNA, the CDR3 is TGTGCCAGTAGTGGGGGTCGGCGGGAAAATCAGCCCCAGCATTTT. As protein: CASSGGRRENQPQHF.

The gene calls are TRBV10-3 and TRBJ2-5; 8 bases align to TRBD2. CDR1 and CDR2 (germline): ENHRY, SYGVKD. The CDR3 is 13 amino acids. V shed 8 bases and J 4 bases; nucleotides not matched to a gene: 6. The CDR3 sequence is CAIRRGAGETQYF. For the CDR3, the DNA is TGTGCCATCCGGCGGGGGGCCGGAGAGACCCAGTACTTC.

As for this clone: This specimen includes other DNA sequences encoding the same CDR3. The J gene is TRBJ1-1, the V gene TRBV12-3 or TRBV12-4, with no clear D. The CDR3 contains 13 residues. Trimming shortened V by 1 base and J by 4 bases, and 7 bases separated the two germline ends. The CDR3 nucleotides read TGTGCCAGCAGTTTAGGTGGAGGCACTGAAGCTTTCTTT. It specifies CASSLGGGTEAFF.

The J gene is TRBJ2-2, the V gene TRBV29-1, with D perhaps TRBD2 (6 bases). The V gene's germline CDR1 is SQVTM and CDR2 ANQGSEA. The V and J ends lost 7 bases and 7 bases respectively, with 19 bases between them. This CDR3 has 14 amino acids. The CDR3 loop reads CSASGLRSHGELFF. For the CDR3, the DNA is TGCAGCGCTTCGGGACTCAGGTCCCACGGGGAGCTGTTTTTT.

The chain joins TRBV7-2 to TRBJ1-2; maybe TRBD1 (6 bases). The CDR3 runs to 16 residues. The germline V and J ends were trimmed by 3 bases and 10 bases, with 24 bases remaining between them. Germline V gene data show CDR1 as SGHTA and CDR2 as FQGNSA. The CDR3 sequence is CASSFSGWGGIEDYTF. As DNA, the CDR3 is TGTGCCAGCAGCTTCAGTGGGTGGGGGGGCATAGAGGACTACACCTTC.

This chain uses TRBV2 with TRBJ2-2; the match to TRBD2 covers 8 bases. The V and J ends lost 7 bases and 4 bases, in that order; junction bases with no gene match: 8. Germline assignment: CDR1 SNHLY and CDR2 FYNNEI. The CDR3 spans 15 residues. The CDR3 is CASTITSGVTGELFF. The CDR3 DNA is TGTGCCAGCACCATAACTAGCGGCGTCACCGGGGAGCTGTTTTTT.

The genes are TRBV24-1 and TRBJ2-3, with D unresolved. The CDR3 is 11 residues long. Looked up from germline, CDR1 is KGHDR and CDR2 is SFDVKD. V lost 3 bases to trimming and J lost 10 bases, with 7 bases between them. For the CDR3, the DNA is TGTGCCACCAGTGATCTGGGCGCGCAGTATTTT. Encoded protein: CATSDLGAQYF.

V and J are TRBV9 and TRBJ1-2; possible D gene TRBD1, 6 bases. This CDR3 is 14 amino acids long. Germline V CDR1 and CDR2: SGDLS, YYNGEE. V dropped 0 bases and J dropped 4 bases, with 10 bases sitting between them. The CDR3 reads CASSVGSRGYGYTF. The CDR3 DNA follows: TGTGCCAGCAGCGTAGGGTCCAGGGGCTATGGCTACACCTTC.

The rearrangement links TRBV5-1 to TRBJ2-7; 7 positions agree with TRBD2. The CDR3 consists of 16 residues. Trimming at V came to 0 bases and at J to 0 bases, leaving 6 bases not matched to a gene. Germline lookup yields CDR1 SGHRS and CDR2 YFSETQ. CDR3 bases: TGCGCCAGCAGCTTGGGACTAGCCTCTGTCTCCTACGAGCAGTACTTC. As protein: CASSLGLASVSYEQYF.

V is TRBV4-3 and J is TRBJ1-4; D possibly corresponds to TRBD1 (5 bases). Germline V gene lookup returns CDR1 LGHNA and CDR2 YSLEER. The CDR3 runs to 16 residues. Trimming removed 2 bases from V and 11 bases from J, with 21 bases in between. The CDR3 DNA sequence: TGCGCCAGCAGCCAAAATCTGATGGGCGGGGGGGAGAAACTGTTTTTT. As protein: CASSQNLMGGGEKLFF.

CDR3 sequence reads: CATRGLAGNYEQYF. The CDR3 DNA reads TGTGCCACCAGGGGACTAGCGGGAAACTACGAGCAGTACTTC. This chain joins TRBV10-3 and TRBJ2-7, with 13 nucleotides matching TRBD2. Losses at the gene ends were 10 bases for V and 3 bases for J; bases not matched to a gene: 6. The length of the CDR3 is 14 residues. CDR1 ENHRY and CDR2 SYGVKD come from the germline V gene.

The V and J genes are TRBV29-1 and TRBJ1-1; D is ambiguous. Per germline, CDR1 SQVTM and CDR2 ANQGSEA. Trimming cost V 4 bases and J 2 bases, with 8 bases left between them. The CDR3 covers 12 residues. CDR3 residues: CSVGPGNTEAFF. CDR3 sequence (DNA): TGCAGCGTTGGTCCAGGTAACACTGAAGCTTTCTTT.

The genes are TRBV29-1 and TRBJ1-3; D is undetermined. Deletions cut 6 bases from V and 0 bases from J, with 12 bases between. The CDR3 loop spans 14 amino acids. Germline CDR1 is SQVTM and CDR2 is ANQGSEA. Here the CDR3 DNA reads TGCAGCGTACAATCAGGAAACTCTGGAAACACCATATATTTT. Translating it yields CSVQSGNSGNTIYF.

The J gene is TRBJ2-3, the V gene TRBV7-2; D is perhaps TRBD2 (5 bases). The CDR3 runs 14 residues. Germline values: CDR1 SGHTA, CDR2 FQGNSA. V lost 5 bases to trimming and J lost 4 bases, with 13 bases between them. The CDR3 protein is CASSNEAGADTQYF. DNA of the CDR3: TGTGCCAGCAGCAACGAGGCCGGGGCAGATACGCAGTATTTT.

The chain has TRBV5-1 and TRBJ1-3; TRBD1 might be the D (6 bases). The CDR3 length is 15 residues. V was cut by 1 base and J by 4 bases, with 12 bases left in between. The germline gives CDR1 SGHRS, CDR2 YFSETQ. In DNA form, the CDR3 reads TGCGCCAGCAGCTTGCGGGGGGCAGAGGGAAACACCATATATTTT. This gives the protein CASSLRGAEGNTIYF.

This clone appeared once. The chain employs TRBV27 and TRBJ1-3, with TRBD1 identical over 9 bases. This CDR3 has 19 residues. V was clipped by 1 base and J by 4 bases; unmatched bases: 14. The V gene's germline CDR1 is MNHEY and CDR2 SMNVEV (reference sequence). The CDR3 DNA reads TGTGCCAGCAGTTTATTTGGGGCCCGGACAGGGGTAGGGGGAAACACCATATATTTT. Protein: CASSLFGARTGVGGNTIYF.

This rearrangement joins TRBV5-1 to TRBJ1-4; D remains unclear. The CDR3 spans 15 residues. Per germline, CDR1 SGHRS and CDR2 YFSETQ. Trimming removed 1 base at V and 8 bases at J, with 15 bases between. Here the CDR3 DNA reads TGCGCCAGCAGCTTGTCAAGATCGGCGGGCGAAAAACTGTTTTTT. It is translated as CASSLSRSAGEKLFF. Supplemented by reference TRBV5-1 and TRBJ1-4, the full variable domain reads KAGVTQTPRYLIKTRGQQVTLSCSPISGHRSVSWYQQTPGQGLQFLFEYFSETQRNKGNFPGRFSGRQFSNSRSEMNVSTLELGDSALYLCASSLSRSAGEKLFFGSGTQLSVL.